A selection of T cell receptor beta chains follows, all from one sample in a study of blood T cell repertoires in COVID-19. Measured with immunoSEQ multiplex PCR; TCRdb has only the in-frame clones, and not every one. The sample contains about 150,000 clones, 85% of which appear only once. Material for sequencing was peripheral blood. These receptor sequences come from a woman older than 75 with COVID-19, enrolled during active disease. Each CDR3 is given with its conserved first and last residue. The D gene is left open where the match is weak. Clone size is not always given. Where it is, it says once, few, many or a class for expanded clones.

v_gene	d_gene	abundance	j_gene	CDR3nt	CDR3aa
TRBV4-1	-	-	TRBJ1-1	TGCGCCAGCAGCCAGGAGGGCCTACTGAACACTGAAGCTTTCTTT	CASSQEGLLNTEAFF
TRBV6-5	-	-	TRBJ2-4	TGTGCCATCCACAGGGATCTAGCCAAAAACATTCAGTACTTC	CAIHRDLAKNIQYF
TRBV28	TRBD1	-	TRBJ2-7	TGTGCCAGCGGTGGTGTAAGGACAGGGAGCTACGAGCAGTACTTC	CASGGVRTGSYEQYF
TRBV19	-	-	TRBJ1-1	TGTGCCAGTTCTGTCTATCTGAACACTGAAGCTTTCTTT	CASSVYLNTEAFF
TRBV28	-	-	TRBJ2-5	TGTGCCAGCAGTTTCCCTAGGGGGTTGGAGACCCAGTACTTC	CASSFPRGLETQYF
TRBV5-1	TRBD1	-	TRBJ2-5	TGCGCCAGCAGCTTGGGTGGTAGGGGGCGAGCTGGGGAGACCCAGTACTTC	CASSLGGRGRAGETQYF
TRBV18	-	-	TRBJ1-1	TGTGCCAGCTCACCACTGGCGCCCGGGATGGGCATGAACACTGAAGCTTTCTTT	CASSPLAPGMGMNTEAFF
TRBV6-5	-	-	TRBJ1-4	TGTGCCAGCAACCCAAGCCGGGTCCGGGGTGAAAAACTGTTTTTT	CASNPSRVRGEKLFF
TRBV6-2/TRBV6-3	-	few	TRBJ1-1	TGTGCCAGCAGTTACCTGAGGAACACTGAAGCTTTCTTT	CASSYLRNTEAFF
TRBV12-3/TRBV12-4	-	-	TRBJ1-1	TGTGCCAGCAGTTTAAGAGGAAACACTGAAGCTTTCTTT	CASSLRGNTEAFF
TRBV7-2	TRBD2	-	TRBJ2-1	TGTGCCAGCAGCTCGACTAGCGGAGTCTACAATGAGCAGTTCTTC	CASSSTSGVYNEQFF
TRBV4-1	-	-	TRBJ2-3	TGCGCCAGCAGCCCCCCGGGACTTTTCACAGATACGCAGTATTTT	CASSPPGLFTDTQYF
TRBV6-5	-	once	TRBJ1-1	TGTGCCAGTGGCACAGGGCTCACTGAAGCTTTCTTT	CASGTGLTEAFF
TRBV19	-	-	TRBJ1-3	TGTGCCAGTAGTTCTACCCTGCGGCGAAACACCATATATTTT	CASSSTLRRNTIYF
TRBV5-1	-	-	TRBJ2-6	TGCGCCAGCAGCGGAGTCAGTATTTCTGGGGCCAACGTCCTGACTTTC	CASSGVSISGANVLTF
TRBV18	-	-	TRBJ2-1	TGTGCCAGCTCACTCTATGAAAGCGGTGAGCAGTTCTTC	CASSLYESGEQFF
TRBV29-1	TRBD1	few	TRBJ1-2	TGCAGCGTTGGGGGGACAGGGGGCTATGGCTACACCTTC	CSVGGTGGYGYTF
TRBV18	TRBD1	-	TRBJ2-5	TGTGCCAGCTCGTACGGACAGGGCGACCCAGAGACCCAGTACTTC	CASSYGQGDPETQYF
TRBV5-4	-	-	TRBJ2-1	TGTGCCAGCAGCTCAGCAGGGGCGTCCCTCAATGAGCAGTTCTTC	CASSSAGASLNEQFF
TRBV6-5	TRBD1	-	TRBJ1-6	TGTGCCAGCAGAGGGACAGCTAATTCACCCCTCCACTTT	CASRGTANSPLHF
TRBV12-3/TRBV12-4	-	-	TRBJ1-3	TGTGCCACTCAGGAACATTCTGGAAACACCATATATTTT	CATQEHSGNTIYF